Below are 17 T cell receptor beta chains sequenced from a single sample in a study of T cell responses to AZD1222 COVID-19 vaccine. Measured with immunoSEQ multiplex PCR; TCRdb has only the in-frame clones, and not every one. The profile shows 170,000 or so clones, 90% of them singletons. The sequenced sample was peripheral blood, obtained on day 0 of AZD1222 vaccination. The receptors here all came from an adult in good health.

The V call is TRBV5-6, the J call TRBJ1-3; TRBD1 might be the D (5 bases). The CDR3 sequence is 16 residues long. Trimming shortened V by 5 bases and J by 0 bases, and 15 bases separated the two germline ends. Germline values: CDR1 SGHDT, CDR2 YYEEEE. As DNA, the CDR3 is TGTGCCAGCAGACTGAGTGGGGCCCTCTCTGGAAACACCATATATTTT. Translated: CASRLSGALSGNTIYF.

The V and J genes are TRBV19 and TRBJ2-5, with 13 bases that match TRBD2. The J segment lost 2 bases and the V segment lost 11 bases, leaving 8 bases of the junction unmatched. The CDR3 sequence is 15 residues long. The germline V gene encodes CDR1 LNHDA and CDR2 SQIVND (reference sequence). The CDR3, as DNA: TGTGCCGCCGCAAGGGGACTAGCGGGGCAAGAGACCCAGTACTTC. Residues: CAAARGLAGQETQYF.

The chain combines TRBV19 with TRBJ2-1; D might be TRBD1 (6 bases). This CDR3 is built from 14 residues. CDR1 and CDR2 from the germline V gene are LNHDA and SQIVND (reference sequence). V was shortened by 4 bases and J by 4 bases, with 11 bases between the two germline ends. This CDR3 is CASSRYGQYNEQFF. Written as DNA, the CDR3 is TGTGCCAGTAGTAGATACGGACAGTACAATGAGCAGTTCTTC.

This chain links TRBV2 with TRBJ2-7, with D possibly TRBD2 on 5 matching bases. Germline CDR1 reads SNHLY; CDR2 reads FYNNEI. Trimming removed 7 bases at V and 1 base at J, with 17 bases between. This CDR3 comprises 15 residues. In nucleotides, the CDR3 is TGTGCCAGCAACTACATCGGGGATTCATCCTACGAGCAGTACTTC. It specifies CASNYIGDSSYEQYF. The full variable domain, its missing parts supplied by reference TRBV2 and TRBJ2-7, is EPEVTQTPSHQVTQMGQEVILRCVPISNHLYFYWYRQILGQKVEFLVSFYNNEISEKSEIFDDQFSVERPDGSNFTLKIRSTKLEDSAMYFCASNYIGDSSYEQYFGPGTRLTVT.

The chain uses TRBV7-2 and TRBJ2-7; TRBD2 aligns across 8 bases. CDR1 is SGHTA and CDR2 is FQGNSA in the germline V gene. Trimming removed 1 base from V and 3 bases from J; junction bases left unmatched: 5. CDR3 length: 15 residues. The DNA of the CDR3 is TGTGCCAGCAGCTTAGGGTCGGGGGGGTACTACGAGCAGTACTTC. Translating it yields CASSLGSGGYYEQYF. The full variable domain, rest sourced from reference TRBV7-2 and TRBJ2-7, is GAGVSQSPSNKVTEKGKDVELRCDPISGHTALYWYRQSLGQGLEFLIYFQGNSAPDKSGLPSDRFSAERTGGSVSTLTIQRTQQEDSAVYLCASSLGSGGYYEQYFGPGTRLTVT.

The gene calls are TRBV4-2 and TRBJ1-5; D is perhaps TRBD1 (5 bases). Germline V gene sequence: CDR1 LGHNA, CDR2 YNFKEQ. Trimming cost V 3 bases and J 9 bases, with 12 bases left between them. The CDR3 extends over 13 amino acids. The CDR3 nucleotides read TGTGCCAGCAGCCAGGGGCGGGATTGGCCCCAGCATTTT. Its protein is CASSQGRDWPQHF.

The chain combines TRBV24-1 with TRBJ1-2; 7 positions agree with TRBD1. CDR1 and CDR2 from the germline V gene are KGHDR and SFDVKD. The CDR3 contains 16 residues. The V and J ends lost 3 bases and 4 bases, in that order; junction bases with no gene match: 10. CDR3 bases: TGTGCCACCAGTGATCCGATACAGGGGCCTTTCTATGGCTACACCTTC. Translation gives CATSDPIQGPFYGYTF.

The CDR3: CASSQASGGFTGELFF. The CDR3 DNA follows: TGTGCCAGCAGCCAAGCTAGCGGGGGGTTCACCGGGGAGCTGTTTTTT. This sequence joins TRBV3-1 (or the pseudogene TRBV3-2) and TRBJ2-2; 11 nucleotides match TRBD2. The CDR3 consists of 16 residues. Looked up from germline, CDR1 is LGHDT and CDR2 is YNNKEL (reference sequence). Trimming took 1 base from V and 4 from J; bases not matched to a gene: 2.

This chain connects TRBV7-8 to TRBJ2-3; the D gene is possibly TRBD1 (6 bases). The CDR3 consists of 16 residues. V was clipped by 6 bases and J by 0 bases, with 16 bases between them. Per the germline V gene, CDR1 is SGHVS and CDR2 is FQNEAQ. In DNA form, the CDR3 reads TGTGCCAGCAGTTTGACTGGACAGTCCAGCACAGATACGCAGTATTTT. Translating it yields CASSLTGQSSTDTQYF.

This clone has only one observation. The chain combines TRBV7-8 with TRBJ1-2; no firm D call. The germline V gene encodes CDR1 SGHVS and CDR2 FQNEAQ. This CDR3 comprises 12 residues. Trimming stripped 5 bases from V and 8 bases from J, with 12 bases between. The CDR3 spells CASSRDTGGYTF. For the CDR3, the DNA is TGTGCCAGCAGCCGAGACACTGGGGGCTACACCTTC.

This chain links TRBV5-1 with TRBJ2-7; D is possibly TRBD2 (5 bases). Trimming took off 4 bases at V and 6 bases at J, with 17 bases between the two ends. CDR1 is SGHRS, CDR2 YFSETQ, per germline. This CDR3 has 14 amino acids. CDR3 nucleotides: TGCGCCAGCAGCGGGCACGGGGTTGAGGGCGAGCAGTACTTC. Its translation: CASSGHGVEGEQYF.

CDR3 nucleotide sequence: TGTGCCAGCAGCCCCGGAAGAGTAGCGGGGGGTTACAATGAGCAGTTCTTC. Its translation is CASSPGRVAGGYNEQFF. The chain employs TRBV7-2 and TRBJ2-1; the match to TRBD2 covers 10 bases. The CDR3 covers 17 residues. Germline loops: CDR1 SGHTA, CDR2 FQGNSA. Losses at the gene ends were 5 bases for V and 4 bases for J; bases not matched to a gene: 11.

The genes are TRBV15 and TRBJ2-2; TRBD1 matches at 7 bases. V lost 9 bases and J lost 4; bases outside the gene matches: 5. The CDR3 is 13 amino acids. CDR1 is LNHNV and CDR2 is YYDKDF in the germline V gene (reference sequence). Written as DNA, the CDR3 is TGTGCCACTGACAGGGACATCACCGGGGAGCTGTTTTTT. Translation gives CATDRDITGELFF.

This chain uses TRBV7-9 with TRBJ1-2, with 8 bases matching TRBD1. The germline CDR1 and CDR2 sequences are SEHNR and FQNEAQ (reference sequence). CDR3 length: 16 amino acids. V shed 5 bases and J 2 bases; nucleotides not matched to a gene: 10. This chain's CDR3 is CASSPPQGAENYGYTF. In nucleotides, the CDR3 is TGTGCCAGCAGCCCCCCGCAGGGGGCGGAAAACTATGGCTACACCTTC.

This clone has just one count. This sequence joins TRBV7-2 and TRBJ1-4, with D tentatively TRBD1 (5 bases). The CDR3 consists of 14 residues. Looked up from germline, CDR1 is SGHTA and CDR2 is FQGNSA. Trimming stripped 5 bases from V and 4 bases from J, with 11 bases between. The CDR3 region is CASSPRGVNEKLFF. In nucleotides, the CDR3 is TGTGCCAGCAGCCCCCGAGGGGTTAATGAAAAACTGTTTTTT.

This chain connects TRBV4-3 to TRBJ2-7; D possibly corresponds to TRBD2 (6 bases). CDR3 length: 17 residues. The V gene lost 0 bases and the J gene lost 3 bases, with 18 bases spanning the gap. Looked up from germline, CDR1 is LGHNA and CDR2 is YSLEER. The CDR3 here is CASSQDLNTGVSYEQYF. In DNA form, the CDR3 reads TGCGCCAGCAGCCAAGATCTCAATACGGGGGTGAGCTACGAGCAGTACTTC.

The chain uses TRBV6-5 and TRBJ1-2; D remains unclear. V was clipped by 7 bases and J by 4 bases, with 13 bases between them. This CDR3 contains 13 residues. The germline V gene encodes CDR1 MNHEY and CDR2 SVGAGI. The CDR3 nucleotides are TGTGCCAGCACCCCCCATCCTTTCTATGGCTACACCTTC. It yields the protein CASTPHPFYGYTF.